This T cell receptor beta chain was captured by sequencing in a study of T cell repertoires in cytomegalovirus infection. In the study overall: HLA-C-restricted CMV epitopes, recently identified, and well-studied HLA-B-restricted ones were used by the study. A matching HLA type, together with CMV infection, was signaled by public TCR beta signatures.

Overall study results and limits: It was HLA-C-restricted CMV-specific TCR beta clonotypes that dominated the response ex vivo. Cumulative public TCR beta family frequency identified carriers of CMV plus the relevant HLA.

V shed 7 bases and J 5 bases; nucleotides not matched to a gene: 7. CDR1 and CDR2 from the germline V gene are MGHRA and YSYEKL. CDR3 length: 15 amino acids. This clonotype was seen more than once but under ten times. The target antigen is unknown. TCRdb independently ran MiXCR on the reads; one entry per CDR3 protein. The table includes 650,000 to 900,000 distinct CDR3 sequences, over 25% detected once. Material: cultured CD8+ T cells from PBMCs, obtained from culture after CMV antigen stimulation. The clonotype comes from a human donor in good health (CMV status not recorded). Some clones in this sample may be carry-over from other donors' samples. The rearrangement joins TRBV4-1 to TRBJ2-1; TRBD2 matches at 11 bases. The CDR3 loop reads CASTLLLAGDNEQFF. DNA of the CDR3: TGCGCCAGCACCCTCTTACTAGCGGGGGACAATGAGCAGTTCTTC.